This note documents a single T cell receptor beta chain sequence. Its cognate antigen has yet to be identified. No much larger clone exists at a distance of one base, and base qualities are not known. The germline V gene sets CDR1 to SGHAT and CDR2 to FQNNGV. Trimming removed 6 bases from V and 2 bases from J; the gene matches leave 6 bases unexplained. CDR3 length: 15 amino acids, cysteine to phenylalanine. Of the read, only the CDR3 DNA is kept; its 45 bases are in frame from base 1. This record belongs to a study of long-term antiretroviral therapy in people with HIV (dated by TCRdb to 2022 to 2024). About the investigation overall: The earliest samples were collected approximately a decade before the 2015 WHO recommendation for immediate ART, a period when ART was typically delayed until CD4 counts fell. A retrospective serial study tested whether changes in peripheral blood TRB repertoire composition and diversity were associated with ART initiation and durable HIV suppression. The cohort contributed 150 to 200 cryopreserved PBMC samples from around 33 adults with confirmed HIV infection, collected serially over a mean of approximately 6 years (range 1-12). Of the 30 or so participants with HIV, approximately ten were female. No cross-contamination during QIAcube processing was shown when test extractions of a monoclonal T-cell line were performed alongside 25 to 35 polyclonal samples. Summary of the overall study and its limitations: CDR3 length ranges in HIV repertoires were narrower than in controls, and network structure suggested an antigen-experienced repertoire with only a slight naive shift after ART. Since PBMC availability was limited, sequencing covered only the TCR beta chain, with no alpha chain pairing. Inferences about post-ART repertoire changes are limited because no data were available on ART adherence, viral resistance or therapy changes. Starting ART was linked to a significant rise in TRB diversity, yet even with long-term ART the diversity remained significantly lower than in transplant donor controls. The samples span the years 2004 to 2017, and the ART regimens used may be less effective than current regimens. At every time point, the repertoire was dominated by expanded TRB clones first identified before ART initiation, although this dominance fluctuated and, in many PLHIV, declined after ART. Because pre-ART samples had limited cell numbers, unsorted PBMC were profiled rather than sorted CD4+ and CD8+ T cells.

Participants were included only if at least one PBMC sample before ART initiation and at least two post-ART samples were available. Treatment was received in the United States of America by all participants with HIV. Before DNA extraction, cryopreserved samples of about 0.9-10 million PBMC were thawed and then washed. At the time of the earliest PBMC sample for each participant with HIV, ages ranged from about 23 to 60 years. Per participant, PBMC samples came from 1-4 timepoints prior to ART initiation and 2-8 timepoints following ART initiation, for a median of 7 samples. Serial HIV viral load, CD4+ T-cell count, ART history and demographic data were obtained for every participant. Genomic DNA was extracted from unsorted PBMC with a Qiagen kit on a QIAcube, processed in batches of 12 samples. The immunoSEQ hsTCRB v3.0 assay was used at survey level resolution to sequence the TRB variable region. TRB sequencing targeted a depth of 40,000-50,000 T-cell genomes per sample. An Illumina MiSeq with a v3 150-cycle kit was used to sequence the pooled TRB libraries. The published analysis was carried out like this. Repertoire analysis ran in R within a reproducible Nextflow workflow covering QC, data transformation and analysis. LymphoSeq2, an R package for exploring AIRR-Seq data, was used to implement custom analyses. A few samples that produced fewer than 5000 total TRB sequences were removed, so fewer than 200 HIV repertoires were analyzed. Of the 188 retained HIV repertoires, 55 to 60 were collected before and around 130 after ART initiation. Repertoires were downsampled to 5000 TRB nucleotide sequences, with summary statistics averaged over 100 downsampling iterations. The analysis kept only TRB sequences whose CDR3 regions were at least seven amino acids long. Two measures captured diversity: a Shannon entropy-derived clonality score and the Gini coefficient. In the repertoire networks, any two of the top 5000 CDR3 amino acid sequences were connected whenever the two sequences differed by an edit distance of one. Antigen specificity groups and MHC restriction were predicted for TRB CDR3 amino acid sequences with GLIPH2. Known CMV, EBV, HIV or tissue antigen associations were flagged by matching CDR3 amino acid sequences against VDJdb and McPAS-TCR. Pre-ART, post-ART and control groups were compared with Wilcoxon signed-rank tests and Holm-Bonferroni correction. TCRdb mirrors the immuneACCESS table, restricted to in-frame sequences. Some clones are absent from its copies; in checked studies, under half trace to an unresolved V gene, and the reason for the others is unknown. The V and J calls and clone size are taken from that table; D and trimming were inferred from the DNA. For this sample there are over 30,000 clones; approximately 87% appear just once. The top ten clonotypes cover less than 4.5% of the sample.

The sequences come from unsorted PBMCs, collected 1.2 years after starting antiretroviral therapy. The receptor was derived from a woman in her fifties or sixties with HIV. The chain was built from TRBV11-2 and TRBJ2-7, with 11 bases aligning to TRBD2. The nucleotide sequence is TGTGCCAGCAGAGCTAGCGGGGGGAATCCCTACGAGCAGTACTTC. Translated, this gives CASRASGGNPYEQYF.